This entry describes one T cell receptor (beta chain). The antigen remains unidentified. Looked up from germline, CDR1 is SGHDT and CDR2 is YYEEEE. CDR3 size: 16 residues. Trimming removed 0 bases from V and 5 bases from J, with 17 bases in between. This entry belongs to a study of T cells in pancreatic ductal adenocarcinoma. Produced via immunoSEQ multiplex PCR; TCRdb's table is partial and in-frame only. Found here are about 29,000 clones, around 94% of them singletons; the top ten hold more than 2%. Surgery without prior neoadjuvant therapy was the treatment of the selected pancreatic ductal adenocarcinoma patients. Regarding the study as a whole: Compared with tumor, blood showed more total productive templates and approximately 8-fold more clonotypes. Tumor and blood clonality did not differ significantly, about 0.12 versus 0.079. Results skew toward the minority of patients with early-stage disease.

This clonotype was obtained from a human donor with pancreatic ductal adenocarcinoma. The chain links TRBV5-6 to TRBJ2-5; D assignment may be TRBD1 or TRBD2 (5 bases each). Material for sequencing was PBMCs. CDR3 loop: CASSLVKRRGGETQYF. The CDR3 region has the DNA TGTGCCAGCAGCTTGGTTAAGCGCCGGGGCGGGGAGACCCAGTACTTC. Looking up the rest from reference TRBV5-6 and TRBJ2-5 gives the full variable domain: DAGVTQSPTHLIKTRGQQVTLRCSPKSGHDTVSWYQQALGQGPQFIFQYYEEEERQRGNFPDRFSGHQFPNYSSELNVNALLLGDSALYLCASSLVKRRGGETQYFGPGTRLLVL.